The table lists the clone carrying this T cell receptor beta chain with a few counts. This CDR3 is 14 amino acids long. The V gene's germline CDR1 is LNHDA and CDR2 SQIVND (reference sequence). The junction had 2 bases not matched to a gene; V was cut back by 5 bases and J by 5 bases. The primer mix had 60 Vbeta and 13 Jbeta primers. Produced via immunoSEQ multiplex PCR; TCRdb's table is partial and in-frame only. The profile covers 250,000 to 350,000 clones, with roughly 80% appearing a single time and over 0.3% taken by the ten largest. This specimen comes from a study of cytomegalovirus exposure and HLA in healthy donors.

Sequencing was done on a sample of PBMCs. This rearrangement joins TRBV19 to TRBJ2-1; 11 bases agree with TRBD2. The receptor was isolated from a girl aged 2 to 9 in good health and CMV-seronegative. The CDR3 sequence is CASSLAGGNNEQFF. The CDR3 nucleotides are TGTGCCAGTAGTCTAGCGGGGGGAAACAATGAGCAGTTCTTC.